Each of the 27 T cell receptor beta chains below was sequenced from the same sample in a study of PD-L1 blockade in urothelial cancer. As for time point: pretreatment peripheral blood. Assay used: immunoSEQ multiplex PCR; TCRdb lists only in-frame clones, some missing. The data show some 45,000 clones, 70% to 90% seen once. The material sequenced was PBMCs, taken around atezolizumab (anti-PD-L1) treatment. Receptor source: a donor aged 40 or older with urothelial cancer.

The chain carries TRBV7-9 and TRBJ2-7, with TRBD1 identical over 10 bases. Germline V gives CDR1 SEHNR, CDR2 FQNEAQ (reference sequence). The trim removed 6 bases at V and 5 bases at J, leaving 13 bases unmatched. The CDR3 totals 16 residues. The CDR3 DNA is TGTGCCAGCAGAGCAAGACCGGGACAGGGGACCGACGAGCAGTACTTC. It codes for CASRARPGQGTDEQYF.

This clone was seen a single time. This chain joins TRBV18 and TRBJ2-1, with D possibly being TRBD2 (11 bases). The V gene's germline CDR1 is KGHSH and CDR2 LQKENI. The CDR3 consists of 20 residues. Trimming removed 3 bases from V and 9 bases from J, with 33 bases in between. Here the CDR3 DNA reads TGTGCCAGCTCACCCCCCGGGACAGGGGTCGCTAGCGGGAGGTTCGGTGAGCAGTTCTTC. This gives the protein CASSPPGTGVASGRFGEQFF.

The sample holds one count of this clone. This chain joins TRBV7-2 and TRBJ2-7; 9 bases agree with TRBD1. Trimming took 3 bases from V and 3 from J; bases not matched to a gene: 12. CDR1 and CDR2 from the germline V gene are SGHTA and FQGNSA. The CDR3 sequence is 17 residues long. CDR3 in amino acids: CASSFLPGQGRFYEQYF. CDR3 nucleotide sequence: TGTGCCAGCAGCTTTTTGCCGGGACAGGGACGTTTCTACGAGCAGTACTTC. Drawing the rest from reference TRBV7-2 and TRBJ2-7, the complete variable domain is GAGVSQSPSNKVTEKGKDVELRCDPISGHTALYWYRQSLGQGLEFLIYFQGNSAPDKSGLPSDRFSAERTGGSVSTLTIQRTQQEDSAVYLCASSFLPGQGRFYEQYFGPGTRLTVT.

The chain has TRBV10-3 and TRBJ2-7; 13 bases agree with TRBD2. CDR3 length equals 17 residues. J gave up 4 bases and V 4 bases, and 10 bases lay outside the gene matches. The V gene's germline CDR1 is ENHRY and CDR2 SYGVKD. This CDR3 reads CAISGTSGSLGAYEQYF. CDR3 nucleotide sequence: TGTGCCATCAGTGGGACTAGCGGGAGCTTGGGGGCATACGAGCAGTACTTC.

The chain joins TRBV5-4 to TRBJ2-2; 13 bases align to TRBD2. V was clipped by 4 bases and J by 6 bases; unmatched bases: 6. The germline gives CDR1 SGHNT, CDR2 YYREEE (reference sequence). This CDR3 spans 16 amino acids. The CDR3 region has the DNA TGTGCCAGCAGCGGGAGGACTAGCGGGAGTGCCGGGGAGCTGTTTTTT. Amino acids: CASSGRTSGSAGELFF.

The chain links TRBV4-1 to TRBJ2-1; 8 bases align to TRBD2. V lost 3 bases and J lost 0; bases outside the gene matches: 4. The CDR3 covers 16 residues. Germline CDR1 and CDR2: MGHRA and YSYEKL. CDR3 protein: CASSHITSGSYNEQFF. As DNA, the CDR3 is TGCGCCAGCAGCCATATCACTAGCGGCTCCTACAATGAGCAGTTCTTC.

The V and J genes are TRBV9 and TRBJ2-5; possibly TRBD1 for D (5 bases). The CDR3 contains 14 residues. The germline gives CDR1 SGDLS, CDR2 YYNGEE. Trimming pared 4 bases from V and 4 bases from J, leaving 14 bases between. CDR3 amino acids: CASSPQGVGETQYF. Written as DNA, the CDR3 is TGTGCCAGCAGCCCCCAGGGTGTGGGAGAGACCCAGTACTTC.

The chain carries TRBV6-1 and TRBJ2-5, with 13 bases aligning to TRBD2. Germline V gene data show CDR1 as MNHNS and CDR2 as SASEGT. This CDR3 is 14 amino acids long. V shed 6 bases, J shed 2 bases, and the junction held 0 bases outside the gene matches. Written as DNA, the CDR3 is TGTGCCAGCAGACTAGCGGGAGGGCAAGAGACCCAGTACTTC. Protein sequence: CASRLAGGQETQYF.

This sequence joins TRBV7-9 and TRBJ1-1, with D perhaps matching TRBD1 (6 bases). With 0 bases removed from V and 7 bases from J, the gap between germline ends came to 12 bases. Germline CDR1 and CDR2: SEHNR and FQNEAQ (reference sequence). The CDR3 is 14 amino acids. The CDR3 reads CASSLAGGQVEAFF. The CDR3 region has the DNA TGTGCCAGCAGCTTAGCGGGGGGGCAGGTTGAAGCTTTCTTT.

The chain employs TRBV7-8 and TRBJ2-1; D not certain. This CDR3 is built from 16 residues. V was clipped by 5 bases and J by 0 bases, with 14 bases between them. The germline CDR1 and CDR2 sequences are SGHVS and FQNEAQ. The CDR3 region is CASSKDTLSSYNEQFF. The CDR3 DNA is TGTGCCAGCAGCAAAGACACTTTGAGCTCCTACAATGAGCAGTTCTTC.

This chain links TRBV6-1 with TRBJ2-2; 7 bases agree with TRBD2. This CDR3 is 13 amino acids long. Germline-derived CDR1 and CDR2 are MNHNS and SASEGT. The trim removed 5 bases at V and 6 bases at J, leaving 3 bases unmatched. CDR3 in amino acids: CASSQGRAGELFF. The CDR3, as DNA: TGTGCCAGCAGTCAAGGGAGGGCCGGGGAGCTGTTTTTT.

V usage is TRBV28 and J usage is TRBJ2-7; possible D gene TRBD1, 5 bases. The V gene lost 6 bases and the J gene lost 5 bases, with 8 bases spanning the gap. This CDR3 contains 11 residues. In germline, CDR1 is MDHEN, CDR2 SYDVKM. This chain's CDR3 is CASRARDEQYF. In DNA, the CDR3 is TGTGCCAGCAGGGCCAGGGACGAGCAGTACTTC.

CDR3 sequence: CASSAQGAGRTEAFF. DNA for the CDR3: TGTGCCAGCAGTGCCCAGGGGGCAGGTAGGACTGAAGCTTTCTTT. The J gene is TRBJ1-1, the V gene TRBV28, with TRBD1 identical over 8 bases. Looked up from germline, CDR1 is MDHEN and CDR2 is SYDVKM. The CDR3 totals 15 residues. V lost 5 bases, J lost 5 bases, and 10 bases stayed unmatched.

The chain has TRBV27 and TRBJ2-2, with TRBD2 matching 11 bases. The ends lost 5 bases at V and 7 bases at J; junction bases unmatched: 9. This CDR3 spans 16 amino acids. Germline V gives CDR1 MNHEY, CDR2 SMNVEV (reference sequence). In DNA, the CDR3 is TGTGCCAGCAGTCTACTAGCGGGAGCGGTGGACGGGGAGCTGTTTTTT. Amino acids: CASSLLAGAVDGELFF.

The CDR3 protein is CATLPRPQTGARWETQYF. The CDR3 bases are TGTGCCACCTTACCCAGGCCCCAGACAGGGGCGCGGTGGGAGACCCAGTACTTC. The chain uses TRBV27 and TRBJ2-5; 8 nucleotides align to TRBD1. From germline, CDR1 is MNHEY and CDR2 SMNVEV (reference sequence). V was pared by 10 bases and J by 5 bases, with 24 bases of the junction left unmatched. The CDR3 sequence is 18 residues long.

This clone was observed a handful of times. The V and J genes are TRBV9 and TRBJ2-3; 8 bases align to TRBD2. CDR3 size: 17 residues. J lost 0 bases, V lost 0 bases, and 6 bases had no gene match. Germline loops: CDR1 SGDLS, CDR2 YYNGEE. CDR3 sequence reads: CASSVGPGGPSTDTQYF. CDR3 bases: TGTGCCAGCAGCGTAGGCCCGGGGGGGCCTAGCACAGATACGCAGTATTTT.

The CDR3 DNA sequence: TGTGCCAGCTCAACAGGGGTCCCACGCTCTGGAAACACCATATATTTT. Translated: CASSTGVPRSGNTIYF. The chain links TRBV18 to TRBJ1-3; 7 bases align to TRBD1. This CDR3 has 16 residues. Germline assignment: CDR1 KGHSH and CDR2 LQKENI. Trimming took 5 bases from V and 0 from J; bases not matched to a gene: 7.

The chain links TRBV18 to TRBJ2-7; D ambiguous. V was pared by 3 bases and J by 0 bases, with 6 bases between. Looked up from germline, CDR1 is KGHSH and CDR2 is LQKENI. The CDR3 loop spans 13 amino acids. The CDR3 here is CASSPAHSYEQYF. As DNA, the CDR3 is TGTGCCAGCTCACCTGCGCACTCCTACGAGCAGTACTTC.

The chain combines TRBV28 with TRBJ1-5, with D perhaps matching TRBD1 (5 bases). CDR3 length equals 15 residues. Germline assignment: CDR1 MDHEN and CDR2 SYDVKM. V lost 6 bases and J 6 bases, leaving 18 bases between the germline ends. CDR3: CASSRSQGFAQPQHF. The CDR3 nucleotides read TGTGCCAGCAGCCGATCCCAGGGATTCGCTCAGCCCCAGCATTTT.

The rearrangement uses TRBV27 and TRBJ2-7; 11 bases align to TRBD2. Unmatched junction bases numbered 9, after V lost 5 bases and J lost 6 bases. The CDR3 contains 15 residues. Germline V lookup: CDR1 MNHEY, CDR2 SMNVEV (reference sequence). DNA of the CDR3: TGTGCCAGCAGTCCCGTGCTAGCGGGAGGTTCCGAGCAGTACTTC. Translation: CASSPVLAGGSEQYF.

This clone has just a few counts. The CDR3 DNA is TGTGCCAGCAGCTCCCAAGGACAGGGGGTTGGGTACGAGCAGTACTTC. This gives the protein CASSSQGQGVGYEQYF. The gene calls are TRBV7-2 and TRBJ2-7; 10 nucleotides align to TRBD1. The length of the CDR3 is 16 residues. Germline V gene sequence: CDR1 SGHTA, CDR2 FQGNSA. The junction had 10 bases not matched to a gene; V was cut back by 4 bases and J by 4 bases.

V is TRBV6-6 and J is TRBJ1-5, with TRBD1 identical over 10 bases. Germline assignment: CDR1 MNHNY and CDR2 SVGAGI (reference sequence). The CDR3 is made up of 14 amino acids. The V and J ends lost 5 bases and 11 bases, in that order; junction bases with no gene match: 9. Written as DNA, the CDR3 is TGTGCCAGCAGTAGACAGGGGGCAGGTCGGGCCCAGCATTTT. As protein: CASSRQGAGRAQHF.

The chain has TRBV5-5 and TRBJ1-2; 8 positions match TRBD1. This CDR3 is built from 14 residues. Germline CDR1 SGHKS, CDR2 YYEKEE (reference sequence). With V trimmed by 4 bases and J by 2 bases, 4 bases remained unmatched. Here the CDR3 DNA reads TGTGCCAGCAGCCCTGGACAGGGCAACTATGGCTACACCTTC. Residues: CASSPGQGNYGYTF.

This chain uses TRBV5-4 with TRBJ2-2, with TRBD2 matching 8 bases. Per the germline V gene, CDR1 is SGHNT and CDR2 is YYREEE (reference sequence). Trimming cost V 4 bases and J 1 base; bases outside gene matches: 6. The CDR3 has 16 residues. The CDR3 loop is CASSPGTRGNTGELFF. For the CDR3, the DNA is TGTGCCAGCAGCCCCGGGACTAGGGGGAACACCGGGGAGCTGTTTTTT.

The rearrangement joins TRBV6-1 to TRBJ2-2; weak D call: TRBD1 (6 bases). Deletions cut 7 bases from V and 6 bases from J, with 15 bases between. The CDR3 contains 14 residues. From germline, CDR1 is MNHNS and CDR2 SASEGT. This CDR3 is CASTRGPAAGELFF. Written as DNA, the CDR3 is TGTGCCAGCACCAGGGGCCCCGCCGCCGGGGAGCTGTTTTTT.

This chain links TRBV6-5 with TRBJ2-7; D is unclear. This CDR3 is built from 15 residues. The V end lost 0 bases, the J end lost 3 bases, and 12 bases lay between the germline ends. Germline V gene lookup returns CDR1 MNHEY and CDR2 SVGAGI. The CDR3: CASSYSSPPRYEQYF. As DNA, the CDR3 is TGTGCCAGCAGTTACTCGAGCCCGCCTCGCTACGAGCAGTACTTC.

This clone came up many times. This sequence joins TRBV19 and TRBJ2-2; no clear D. The CDR3 loop spans 14 amino acids. The V end lost 5 bases, the J end lost 1 base, and 8 bases lay between the germline ends. CDR1 and CDR2 (germline): LNHDA, SQIVND (reference sequence). CDR3 loop: CASSSAGNTGELFF. CDR3 DNA: TGTGCCAGTAGTTCGGCAGGGAACACCGGGGAGCTGTTTTTT. The full variable domain, its missing parts supplied by reference TRBV19 and TRBJ2-2, is DGGITQSPKYLFRKEGQNVTLSCEQNLNHDAMYWYRQDPGQGLRLIYYSQIVNDFQKGDIAEGYSVSREKKESFPLTVTSAQKNPTAFYLCASSSAGNTGELFFGEGSRLTVL.